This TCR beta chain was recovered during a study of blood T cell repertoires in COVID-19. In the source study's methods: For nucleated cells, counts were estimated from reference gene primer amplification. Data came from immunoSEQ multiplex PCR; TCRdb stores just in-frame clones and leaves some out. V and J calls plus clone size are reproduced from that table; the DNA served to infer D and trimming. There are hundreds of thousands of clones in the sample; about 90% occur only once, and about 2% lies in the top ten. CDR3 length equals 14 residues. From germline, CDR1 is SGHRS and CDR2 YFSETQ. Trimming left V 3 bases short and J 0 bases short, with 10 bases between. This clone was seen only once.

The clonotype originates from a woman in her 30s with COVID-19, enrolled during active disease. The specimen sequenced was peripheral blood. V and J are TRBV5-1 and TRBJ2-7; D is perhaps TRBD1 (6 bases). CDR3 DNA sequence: TGCGCCAGCAGCTCAGCAGGGGACTCCTACGAGCAGTACTTC. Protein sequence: CASSSAGDSYEQYF.